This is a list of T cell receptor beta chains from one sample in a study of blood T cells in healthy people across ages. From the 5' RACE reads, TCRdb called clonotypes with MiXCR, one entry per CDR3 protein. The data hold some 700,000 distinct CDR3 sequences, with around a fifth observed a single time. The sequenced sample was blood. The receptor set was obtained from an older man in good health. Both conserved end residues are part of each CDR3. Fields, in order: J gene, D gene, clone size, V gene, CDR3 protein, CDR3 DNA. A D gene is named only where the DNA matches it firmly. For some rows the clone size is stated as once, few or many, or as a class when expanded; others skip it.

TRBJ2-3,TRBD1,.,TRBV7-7,CASSATPGQSTDTQYF,TGTGCCAGCAGCGCTACGCCGGGACAGAGCACAGATACGCAGTATTTT
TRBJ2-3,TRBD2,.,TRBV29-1,CSARGTSESTDTQYF,TGCAGCGCCCGCGGGACTAGCGAGTCCACAGATACGCAGTATTTT
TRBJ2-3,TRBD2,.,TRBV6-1,CASSEAFSGGSLLQYF,TGTGCCAGCAGTGAAGCTTTTAGCGGGGGGTCCTTGCTGCAGTATTTT
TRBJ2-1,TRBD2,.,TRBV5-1,CASSLPRTSGYHEQFF,TGCGCCAGCAGCCTGCCCCGGACTAGCGGTTACCATGAGCAGTTCTTC
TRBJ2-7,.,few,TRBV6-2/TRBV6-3,CASRRLGSSYEQYF,TGTGCCAGCCGAAGGCTTGGGAGCTCCTACGAGCAGTACTTC
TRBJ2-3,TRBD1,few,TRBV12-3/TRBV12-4,CASSNRQGAGDTQYF,TGTGCCAGCAGTAATCGACAGGGGGCGGGAGATACGCAGTATTTT
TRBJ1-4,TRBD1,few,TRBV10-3,CAISEGQGVREKLFF,TGTGCCATCAGTGAGGGACAGGGCGTCCGCGAAAAACTGTTTTTT
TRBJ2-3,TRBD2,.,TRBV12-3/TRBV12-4,CASSKTSGITDTQYF,TGTGCCAGCAGTAAGACTAGCGGGATTACAGATACGCAGTATTTT
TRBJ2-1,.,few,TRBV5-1,CASSLDGGEQFF,TGCGCCAGCAGCTTGGACGGGGGTGAGCAGTTCTTC
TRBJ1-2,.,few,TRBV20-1,CSARGTYGYTF,TGCAGTGCTAGAGGCACCTATGGCTACACCTTC
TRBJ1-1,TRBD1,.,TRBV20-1,CSASSGTGHTEAFF,TGCAGTGCATCTTCCGGGACAGGGCACACTGAAGCTTTCTTT
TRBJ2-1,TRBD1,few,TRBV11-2,CASSSRTGVIEQFF,TGTGCCAGCAGCTCTAGGACAGGGGTAATTGAGCAGTTCTTC
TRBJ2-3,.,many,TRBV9,CASSVAASTDTQYF,TGTGCCAGCAGCGTAGCGGCGAGCACAGATACGCAGTATTTT
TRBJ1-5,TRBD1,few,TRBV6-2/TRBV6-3,CASSLTGGGLQPQHF,TGTGCCAGCAGCCTTACAGGGGGCGGCCTTCAGCCCCAGCATTTT
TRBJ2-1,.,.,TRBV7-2,CASSLTAREFF,TGTGCCAGCAGCTTAACGGCTAGAGAGTTCTTC
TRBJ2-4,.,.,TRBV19,CASSPFLDRKNIQYF,TGTGCCAGTAGCCCATTTTTAGATCGCAAAAACATTCAGTACTTC
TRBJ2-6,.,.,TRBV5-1,CASSSYLSGANVLTF,TGCGCCAGCAGCTCGTACCTCTCTGGGGCCAACGTCCTGACTTTC
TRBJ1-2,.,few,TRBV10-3,CAISSGQLNYGYTF,TGTGCCATCAGCTCCGGGCAGTTAAACTATGGCTACACCTTC
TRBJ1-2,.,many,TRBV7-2,CASSLKSTEPVNYGYTF,TGTGCCAGCAGCTTAAAGTCGACGGAACCCGTTAACTATGGCTACACCTTC
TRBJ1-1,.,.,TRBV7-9,CASKKDLANTEAFF,TGTGCCAGCAAAAAGGACCTAGCGAACACTGAAGCTTTCTTT
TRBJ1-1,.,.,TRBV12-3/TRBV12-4,CASSFPGLVTEAFF,TGTGCCAGCAGTTTCCCCGGGCTGGTCACTGAAGCTTTCTTT
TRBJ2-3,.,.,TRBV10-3,CAISESISYGGTDTQYF,TGTGCCATCAGTGAGTCTATTAGTTATGGTGGCACAGATACGCAGTATTTT
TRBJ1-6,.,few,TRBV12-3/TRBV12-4,CASSFSGGSYNSPLHF,TGTGCCAGCAGTTTCTCTGGGGGCTCCTATAATTCACCCCTCCACTTT
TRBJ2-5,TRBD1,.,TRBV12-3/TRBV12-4,CASSDRGSGRRLYF,TGTGCCAGCAGTGACAGGGGTTCGGGGCGTCGGTTGTACTTC
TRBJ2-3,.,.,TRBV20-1,CSARGQGRGDTQYF,TGCAGTGCTAGAGGGCAGGGACGGGGAGATACGCAGTATTTT
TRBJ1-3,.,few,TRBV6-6,CASSYAEGGRNTIYF,TGTGCCAGCAGTTACGCCGAAGGGGGGAGAAACACCATATATTTT
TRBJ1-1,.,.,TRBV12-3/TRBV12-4,CASSGVEAFF,TGTGCCAGCAGTGGTGTTGAAGCTTTCTTT
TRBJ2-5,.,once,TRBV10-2,CASSESVPNQETQYF,TGCGCCAGCAGTGAGTCGGTCCCAAACCAAGAGACCCAGTACTTC
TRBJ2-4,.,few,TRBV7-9,CASSSPGRLKNIQYF,TGTGCCAGCAGCTCGCCGGGACGGCTAAAAAACATTCAGTACTTC
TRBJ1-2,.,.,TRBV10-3,CAIKGSAGDGYTF,TGTGCCATCAAAGGCAGTGCAGGGGATGGCTACACCTTC
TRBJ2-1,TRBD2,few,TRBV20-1,CSAYPRAGVYNEQFF,TGCAGTGCTTATCCCCGAGCGGGAGTTTACAATGAGCAGTTCTTC
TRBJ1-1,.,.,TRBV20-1,CRLRGTEAFF,TGCAGACTTAGGGGGACTGAAGCTTTCTTT
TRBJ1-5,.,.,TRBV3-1,CASRKGEGQPQHF,TGTGCCTCCAGGAAGGGGGAGGGACAGCCCCAGCATTTT
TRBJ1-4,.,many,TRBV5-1,CASSLTVLNEKLFF,TGCGCCAGCAGCTTGACCGTCCTCAATGAAAAACTGTTTTTT
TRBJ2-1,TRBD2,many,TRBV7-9,CASSFVRGGPNEQFF,TGTGCCAGCAGCTTTGTGCGGGGGGGCCCGAATGAGCAGTTCTTC
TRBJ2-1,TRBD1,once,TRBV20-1,CSARDQEGTGGFNEQFF,TGCAGTGCTAGAGATCAAGAGGGGACAGGGGGTTTCAATGAGCAGTTCTTC
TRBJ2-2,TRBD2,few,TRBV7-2,CASSFGTTNTGELFF,TGTGCCAGCAGCTTCGGGACTACCAACACCGGGGAGCTGTTTTTT
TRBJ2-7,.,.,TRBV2,CASSEGIGPYEQYF,TGTGCCAGCAGTGAAGGGATAGGACCCTACGAGCAGTACTTC
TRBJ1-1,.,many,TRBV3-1,CASSQVGLDETEAFF,TGTGCCAGCAGCCAAGTCGGGTTAGATGAAACTGAAGCTTTCTTT
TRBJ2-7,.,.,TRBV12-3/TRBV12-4,CASSYTGHGTEQYF,TGTGCCAGCAGTTATACAGGACATGGGACCGAGCAGTACTTC
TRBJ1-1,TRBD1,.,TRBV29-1,CSVETGGGTEAFF,TGCAGCGTTGAGACAGGGGGAGGGACTGAAGCTTTCTTT
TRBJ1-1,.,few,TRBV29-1,CSVTTGNTEAFF,TGCAGCGTCACGACAGGAAACACTGAAGCTTTCTTT
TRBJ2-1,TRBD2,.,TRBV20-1,CSARDRRRAGGRNEQFF,TGCAGTGCTAGAGATCGCCGGCGAGCGGGAGGAAGAAATGAGCAGTTCTTC
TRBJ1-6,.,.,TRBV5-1,CASSLAPFSGNNSPLHF,TGCGCCAGCAGCTTGGCCCCGTTTTCTGGGAATAATTCACCCCTCCACTTT
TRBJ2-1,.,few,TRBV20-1,CSARDSASWNEQFF,TGCAGTGCTAGAGATTCGGCGAGTTGGAATGAGCAGTTCTTC
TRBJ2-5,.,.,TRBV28,CASSSSAVQDQETQYF,TGTGCCAGCAGTTCTTCTGCCGTCCAAGATCAAGAGACCCAGTACTTC
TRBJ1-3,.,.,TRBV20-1,CSARGDSTTGNTIYF,TGCAGTGCTAGAGGAGACAGCACAACTGGAAACACCATATATTTT
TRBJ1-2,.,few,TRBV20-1,CSARVSEGYYGYTF,TGCAGTGCTAGAGTTAGTGAGGGGTACTATGGCTACACCTTC
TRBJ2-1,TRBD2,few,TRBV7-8,CASSLGASGGYNEQFF,TGTGCCAGCAGCTTAGGGGCTAGCGGAGGATACAATGAGCAGTTCTTC
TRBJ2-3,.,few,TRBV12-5,CARVLRTATDTQYF,TGTGCTAGGGTGTTAAGGACAGCCACAGATACGCAGTATTTT
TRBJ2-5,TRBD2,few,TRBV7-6,CASSKLAGGLEQYF,TGTGCCAGCAGCAAACTAGCGGGGGGGCTTGAGCAGTACTTC
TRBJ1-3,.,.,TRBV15,CATSRDLLLGNTIYF,TGTGCCACCAGCAGAGATCTGCTGTTGGGGAACACCATATATTTT
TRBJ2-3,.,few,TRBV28,CASSLWSAGGTDTQYF,TGTGCCAGCAGTTTGTGGAGCGCTGGGGGCACAGATACGCAGTATTTT
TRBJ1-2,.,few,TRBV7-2,CASSLHPQDYYGYTF,TGTGCCAGCAGCTTGCACCCCCAGGATTACTATGGCTACACCTTC
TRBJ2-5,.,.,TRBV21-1,CASSKVGRHAKGSKTQYF,TGTGCCAGCAGCAAAGTGGGTAGGCACGCTAAGGGATCAAAGACCCAGTACTTC
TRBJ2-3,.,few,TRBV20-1,CSASKAKDTQYF,TGCAGTGCTAGTAAGGCCAAGGATACGCAGTATTTT